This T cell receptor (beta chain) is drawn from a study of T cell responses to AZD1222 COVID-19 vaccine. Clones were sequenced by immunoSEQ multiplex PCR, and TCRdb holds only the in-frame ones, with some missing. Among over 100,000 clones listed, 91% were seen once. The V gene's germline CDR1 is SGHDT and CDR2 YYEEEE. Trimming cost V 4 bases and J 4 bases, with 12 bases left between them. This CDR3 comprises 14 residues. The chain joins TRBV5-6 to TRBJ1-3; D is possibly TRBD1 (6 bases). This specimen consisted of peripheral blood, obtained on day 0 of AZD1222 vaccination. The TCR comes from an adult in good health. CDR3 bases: TGTGCCAGCAGCCGTAGGACAGTGGGAAACACCATATATTTT. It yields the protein CASSRRTVGNTIYF.